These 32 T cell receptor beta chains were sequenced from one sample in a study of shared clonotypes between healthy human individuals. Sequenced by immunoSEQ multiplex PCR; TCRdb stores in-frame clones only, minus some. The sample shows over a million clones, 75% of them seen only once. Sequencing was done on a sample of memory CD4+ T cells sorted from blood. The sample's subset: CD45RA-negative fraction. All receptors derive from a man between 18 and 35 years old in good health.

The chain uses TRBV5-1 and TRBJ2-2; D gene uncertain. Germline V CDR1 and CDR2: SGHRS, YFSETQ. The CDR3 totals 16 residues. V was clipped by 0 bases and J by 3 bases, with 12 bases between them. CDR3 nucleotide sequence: TGCGCCAGCAGCTTGGGAGGTCACCTCTACACCGGGGAGCTGTTTTTT. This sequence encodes CASSLGGHLYTGELFF.

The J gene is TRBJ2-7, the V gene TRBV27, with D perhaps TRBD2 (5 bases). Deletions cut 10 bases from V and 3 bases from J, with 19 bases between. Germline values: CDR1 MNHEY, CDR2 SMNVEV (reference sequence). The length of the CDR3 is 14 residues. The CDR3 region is CANPQVDYGYEQYF. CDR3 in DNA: TGTGCCAACCCCCAGGTCGACTACGGCTACGAGCAGTACTTC.

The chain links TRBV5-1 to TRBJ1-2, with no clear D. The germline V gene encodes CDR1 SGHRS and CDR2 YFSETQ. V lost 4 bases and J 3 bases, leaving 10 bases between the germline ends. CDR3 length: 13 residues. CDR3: CASSARGDYGYTF. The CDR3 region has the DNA TGCGCCAGCAGCGCGCGGGGTGACTATGGCTACACCTTC.

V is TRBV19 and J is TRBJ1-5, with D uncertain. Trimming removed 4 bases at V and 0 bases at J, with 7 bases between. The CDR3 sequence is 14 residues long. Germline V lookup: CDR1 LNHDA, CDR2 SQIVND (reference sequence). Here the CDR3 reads CASSRGDSNQPQHF. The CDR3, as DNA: TGTGCCAGTAGTAGAGGTGATAGCAATCAGCCCCAGCATTTT.

CDR3 coding DNA: TGTGCCAGCAGCGCTGGTAGAGGGACGGAGCAGTACTTC. The encoded protein is CASSAGRGTEQYF. The genes are TRBV6-1 and TRBJ2-7, with D perhaps assigned TRBD1 or TRBD2 (5 bases each). The CDR3 runs to 13 residues. Deletions cut 6 bases from V and 7 bases from J, with 16 bases between. Germline V gives CDR1 MNHNS, CDR2 SASEGT.

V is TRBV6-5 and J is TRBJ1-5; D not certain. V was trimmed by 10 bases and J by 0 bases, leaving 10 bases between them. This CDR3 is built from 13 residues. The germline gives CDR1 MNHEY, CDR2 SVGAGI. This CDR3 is CAKESVSNQPQHF. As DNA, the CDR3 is TGTGCCAAGGAGAGTGTTAGCAATCAGCCCCAGCATTTT.

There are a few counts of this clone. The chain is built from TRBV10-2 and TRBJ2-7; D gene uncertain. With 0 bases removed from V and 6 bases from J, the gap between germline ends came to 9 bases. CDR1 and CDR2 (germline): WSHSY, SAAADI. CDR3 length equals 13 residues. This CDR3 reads CASSESFLSEQYF. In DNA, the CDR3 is TGCGCCAGCAGTGAGTCTTTCCTCTCCGAGCAGTACTTC.

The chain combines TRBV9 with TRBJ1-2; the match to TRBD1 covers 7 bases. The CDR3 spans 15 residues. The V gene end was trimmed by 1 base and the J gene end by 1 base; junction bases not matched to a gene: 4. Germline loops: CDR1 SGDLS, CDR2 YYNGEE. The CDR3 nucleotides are TGTGCCAGCAGCGTACAAGGACAGGATAACTATGGCTACACCTTC. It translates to CASSVQGQDNYGYTF.

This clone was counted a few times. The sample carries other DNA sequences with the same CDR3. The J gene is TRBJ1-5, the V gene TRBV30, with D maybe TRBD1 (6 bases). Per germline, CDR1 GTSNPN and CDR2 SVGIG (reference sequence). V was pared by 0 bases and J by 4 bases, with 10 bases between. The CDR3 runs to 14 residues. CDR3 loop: CAWSVGRGNQPQHF. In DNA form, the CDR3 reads TGTGCCTGGAGTGTCGGCAGGGGTAATCAGCCCCAGCATTTT.

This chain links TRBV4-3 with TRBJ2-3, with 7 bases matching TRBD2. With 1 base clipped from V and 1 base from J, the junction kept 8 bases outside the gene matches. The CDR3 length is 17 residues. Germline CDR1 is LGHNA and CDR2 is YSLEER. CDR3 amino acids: CASSQVGGGSGTDTQYF. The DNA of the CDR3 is TGCGCCAGCAGCCAAGTGGGCGGCGGGAGCGGCACAGATACGCAGTATTTT.

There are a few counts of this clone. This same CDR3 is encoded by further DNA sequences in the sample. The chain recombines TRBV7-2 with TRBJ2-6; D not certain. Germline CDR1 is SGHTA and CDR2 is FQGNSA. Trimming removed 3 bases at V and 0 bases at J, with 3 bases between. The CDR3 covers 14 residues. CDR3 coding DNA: TGTGCCAGCAGCTTGAGCTCTGGGGCCAACGTCCTGACTTTC. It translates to CASSLSSGANVLTF. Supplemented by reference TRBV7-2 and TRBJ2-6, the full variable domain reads GAGVSQSPSNKVTEKGKDVELRCDPISGHTALYWYRQSLGQGLEFLIYFQGNSAPDKSGLPSDRFSAERTGGSVSTLTIQRTQQEDSAVYLCASSLSSGANVLTFGAGSRLTVL.

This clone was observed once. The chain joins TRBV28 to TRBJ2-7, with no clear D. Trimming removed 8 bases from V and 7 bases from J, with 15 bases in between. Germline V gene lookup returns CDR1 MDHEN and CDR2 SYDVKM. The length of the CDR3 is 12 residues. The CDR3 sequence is CASSPRLGEQYF. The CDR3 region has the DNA TGTGCCAGCTCCCCTCGTTTGGGGGAGCAGTACTTC.

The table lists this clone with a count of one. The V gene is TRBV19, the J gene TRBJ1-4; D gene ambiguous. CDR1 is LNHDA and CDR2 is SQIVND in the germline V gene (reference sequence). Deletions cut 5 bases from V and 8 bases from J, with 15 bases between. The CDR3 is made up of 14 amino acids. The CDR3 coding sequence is TGTGCCAGTAGTGCGGGTCCCGGGCAAGAAAAACTGTTTTTT. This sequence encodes CASSAGPGQEKLFF. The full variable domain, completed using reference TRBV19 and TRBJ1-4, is DGGITQSPKYLFRKEGQNVTLSCEQNLNHDAMYWYRQDPGQGLRLIYYSQIVNDFQKGDIAEGYSVSREKKESFPLTVTSAQKNPTAFYLCASSAGPGQEKLFFGSGTQLSVL.

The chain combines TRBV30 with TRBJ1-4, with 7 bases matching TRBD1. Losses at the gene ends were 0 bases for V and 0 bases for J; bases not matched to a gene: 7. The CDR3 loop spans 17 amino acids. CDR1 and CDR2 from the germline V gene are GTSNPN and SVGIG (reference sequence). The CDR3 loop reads CAWSVRTGIPTNEKLFF. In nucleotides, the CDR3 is TGTGCCTGGAGTGTAAGGACAGGCATCCCAACTAATGAAAAACTGTTTTTT.

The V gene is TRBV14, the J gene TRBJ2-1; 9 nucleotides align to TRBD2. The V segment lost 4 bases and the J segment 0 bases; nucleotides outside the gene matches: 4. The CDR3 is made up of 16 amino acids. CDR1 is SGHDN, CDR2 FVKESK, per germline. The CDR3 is CASSLSGGSSYNEQFF. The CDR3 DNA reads TGTGCCAGCAGCCTAAGCGGGGGGAGCTCCTACAATGAGCAGTTCTTC.

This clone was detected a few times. The CDR3 nucleotides read TGTGCCAGTAGCCCCCAGGGACTAGCGGCAGATACGCAGTATTTT. Encoded protein: CASSPQGLAADTQYF. J is TRBJ2-3 and V is TRBV19; 11 nucleotides match TRBD2. The CDR3 contains 15 residues. Germline assignment: CDR1 LNHDA and CDR2 SQIVND (reference sequence). J lost 4 bases, V lost 6 bases, and 6 bases had no gene match.

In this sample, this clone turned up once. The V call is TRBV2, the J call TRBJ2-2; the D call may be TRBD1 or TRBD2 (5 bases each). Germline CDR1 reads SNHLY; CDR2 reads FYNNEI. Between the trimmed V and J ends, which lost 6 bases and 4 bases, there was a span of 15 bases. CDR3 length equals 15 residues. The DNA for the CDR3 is TGTGCCAGCAGGCCCGGGACGGACCTCACCGGGGAGCTGTTTTTT. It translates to CASRPGTDLTGELFF.

The CDR3 sequence is CASSWEQGEGGYTF. CDR3 nucleotide sequence: TGTGCCAGCAGCTGGGAACAGGGGGAGGGTGGCTACACCTTC. The rearrangement links TRBV7-3 to TRBJ1-2; TRBD1 matches 8 bases. Germline V gene sequence: CDR1 SGHTA, CDR2 FQGTGA. CDR3 length equals 14 residues. V trimming: 4 bases; J trimming: 7 bases; junction bases outside the gene matches: 8.

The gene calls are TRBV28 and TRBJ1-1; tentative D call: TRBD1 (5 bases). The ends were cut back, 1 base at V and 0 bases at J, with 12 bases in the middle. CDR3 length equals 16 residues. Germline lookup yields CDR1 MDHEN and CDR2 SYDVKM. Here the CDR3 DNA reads TGTGCCAGCAGTTTATTGGGGGGTGAACTGAACACTGAAGCTTTCTTT. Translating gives CASSLLGGELNTEAFF.

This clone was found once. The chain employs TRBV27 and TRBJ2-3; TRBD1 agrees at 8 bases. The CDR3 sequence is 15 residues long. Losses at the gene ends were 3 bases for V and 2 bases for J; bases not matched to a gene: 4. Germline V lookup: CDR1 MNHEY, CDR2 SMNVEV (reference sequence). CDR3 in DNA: TGTGCCAGCAGTTTTGGGCAGGGGGCCACAGATACGCAGTATTTT. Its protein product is CASSFGQGATDTQYF.

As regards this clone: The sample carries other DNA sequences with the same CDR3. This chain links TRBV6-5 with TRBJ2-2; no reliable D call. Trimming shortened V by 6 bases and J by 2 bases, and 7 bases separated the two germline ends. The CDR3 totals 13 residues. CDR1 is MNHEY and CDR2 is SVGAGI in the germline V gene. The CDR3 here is CASRDPNTGELFF. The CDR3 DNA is TGTGCCAGCAGAGACCCTAACACCGGGGAGCTGTTTTTT.

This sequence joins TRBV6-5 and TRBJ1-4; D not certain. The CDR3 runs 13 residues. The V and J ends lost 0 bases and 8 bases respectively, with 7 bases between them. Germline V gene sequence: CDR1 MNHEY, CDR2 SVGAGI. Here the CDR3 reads CASSYSNSEKLFF. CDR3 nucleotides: TGTGCCAGCAGTTACTCGAACAGCGAAAAACTGTTTTTT.

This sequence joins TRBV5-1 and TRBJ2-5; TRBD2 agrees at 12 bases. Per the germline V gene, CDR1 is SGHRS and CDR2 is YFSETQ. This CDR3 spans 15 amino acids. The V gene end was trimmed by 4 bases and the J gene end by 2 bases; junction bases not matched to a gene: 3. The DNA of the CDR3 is TGCGCCAGCAGCCGGACTAGCGGGATGCAAGAGACCCAGTACTTC. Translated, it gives CASSRTSGMQETQYF.

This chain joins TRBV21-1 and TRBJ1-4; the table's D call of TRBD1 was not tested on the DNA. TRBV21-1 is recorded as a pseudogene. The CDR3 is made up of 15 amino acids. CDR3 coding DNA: TGTGCCAGCAATGGGGACGACAGGTCTAATGAAAAACTGTTTTTT. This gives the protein CASNGDDRSNEKLFF.

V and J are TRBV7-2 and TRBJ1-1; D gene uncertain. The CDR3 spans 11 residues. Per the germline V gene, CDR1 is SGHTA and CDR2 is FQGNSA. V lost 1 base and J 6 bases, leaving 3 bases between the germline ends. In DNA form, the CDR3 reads TGTGCCAGCAGCTTAGTTGCTGAAGCTTTCTTT. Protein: CASSLVAEAFF.

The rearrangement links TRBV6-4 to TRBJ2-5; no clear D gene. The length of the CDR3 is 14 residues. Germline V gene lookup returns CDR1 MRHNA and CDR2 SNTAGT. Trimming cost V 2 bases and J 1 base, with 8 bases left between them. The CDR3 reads CASSDGSTQETQYF. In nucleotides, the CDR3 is TGTGCCAGCAGTGACGGTAGCACCCAAGAGACCCAGTACTTC.

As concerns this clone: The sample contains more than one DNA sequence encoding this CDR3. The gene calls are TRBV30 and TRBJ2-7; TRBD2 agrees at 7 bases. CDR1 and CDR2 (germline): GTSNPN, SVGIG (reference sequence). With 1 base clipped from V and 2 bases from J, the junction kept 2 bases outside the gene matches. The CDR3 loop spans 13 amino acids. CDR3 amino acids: CAWSGLAAYEQYF. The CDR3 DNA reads TGTGCCTGGAGTGGGCTAGCGGCCTACGAGCAGTACTTC. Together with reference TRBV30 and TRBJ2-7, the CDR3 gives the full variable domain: SQTIHQWPATLVQPVGSPLSLECTVEGTSNPNLYWYRQAAGRGLQLLFYSVGIGQISSEVPQNLSASRPQDRQFILSSKKLLLSDSGFYLCAWSGLAAYEQYFGPGTRLTVT.

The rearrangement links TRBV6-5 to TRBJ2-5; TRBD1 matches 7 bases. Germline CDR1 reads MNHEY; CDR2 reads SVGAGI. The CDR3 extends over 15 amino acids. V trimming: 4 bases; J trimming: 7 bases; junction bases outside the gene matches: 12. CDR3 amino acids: CASSSRDREMGTQYF. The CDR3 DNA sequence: TGTGCCAGCAGTTCCCGTGACAGGGAAATGGGGACCCAGTACTTC.

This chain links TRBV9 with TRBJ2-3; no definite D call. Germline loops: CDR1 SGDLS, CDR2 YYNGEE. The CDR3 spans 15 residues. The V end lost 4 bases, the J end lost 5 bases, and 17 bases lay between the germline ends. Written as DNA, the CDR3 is TGTGCCAGCAGCTTGGCATATCAGTTGGGAGATACGCAGTATTTT. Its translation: CASSLAYQLGDTQYF.

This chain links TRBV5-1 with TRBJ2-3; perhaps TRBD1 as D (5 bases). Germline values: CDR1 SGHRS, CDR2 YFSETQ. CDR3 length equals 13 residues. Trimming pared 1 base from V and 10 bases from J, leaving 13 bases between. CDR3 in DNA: TGCGCCAGCAGCTTGTTACAGGAAGGGGCGCAGTATTTT. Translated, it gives CASSLLQEGAQYF.

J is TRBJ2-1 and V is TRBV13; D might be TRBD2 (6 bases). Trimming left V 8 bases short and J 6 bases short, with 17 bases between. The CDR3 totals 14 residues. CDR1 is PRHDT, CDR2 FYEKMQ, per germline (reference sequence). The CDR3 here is CASATGELLNEQFF. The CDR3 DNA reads TGTGCCAGCGCTACGGGGGAGCTTCTCAATGAGCAGTTCTTC.

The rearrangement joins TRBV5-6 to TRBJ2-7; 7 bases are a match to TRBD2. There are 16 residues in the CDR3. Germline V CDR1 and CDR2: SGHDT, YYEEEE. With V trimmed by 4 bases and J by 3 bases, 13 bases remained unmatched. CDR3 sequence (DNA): TGTGCCAGCAGCCCACTCCTAGCGGCCGGGCACTACGAGCAGTACTTC. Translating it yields CASSPLLAAGHYEQYF. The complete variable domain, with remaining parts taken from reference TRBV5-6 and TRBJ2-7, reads DAGVTQSPTHLIKTRGQQVTLRCSPKSGHDTVSWYQQALGQGPQFIFQYYEEEERQRGNFPDRFSGHQFPNYSSELNVNALLLGDSALYLCASSPLLAAGHYEQYFGPGTRLTVT.